Listed below are T cell receptor beta chains from one sample, sequenced in a study of beta chain features in type 1 diabetes. The method was immunoSEQ multiplex PCR; TCRdb's version includes in-frame clones alone and lacks a portion of them. The table has 850,000 to 900,000 clones, under 20% seen once. The material sequenced was naive CD4+ T cells from blood. The receptors originated from a woman under 30 in good health. CDR3s include the opening cysteine and the closing phenylalanine or tryptophan. The D gene is left open where the match is weak. Some rows have no size entry. The others give once, few or many, or a class for an expanded clone.

j_call	clone_size	d_call	v_call	cdr3_nt	cdr3_aa
TRBJ1-4	few	-	TRBV29-1	TGCAGCGTCACTTACTCGGGAAAACTGTTTTTT	CSVTYSGKLFF
TRBJ2-7	few	-	TRBV2	TGTGCCAGCAGTGTTGAGAGCTCCTACGAGCAGTACTTC	CASSVESSYEQYF
TRBJ2-1	-	TRBD2	TRBV28	TGTGCCAGCAGTCCCCTGACTAGCGGGAGGGGGGCCTACAATGAGCAGTTCTTC	CASSPLTSGRGAYNEQFF
TRBJ1-4	-	TRBD1	TRBV6-5	TGTGCCAGCAGTACGACAGGGGGGACTAATGAAAAACTGTTTTTT	CASSTTGGTNEKLFF
TRBJ2-7	-	-	TRBV18	TGTGCCAGCTCACCCTCGGACAGTAGTTACGAGCAGTACTTC	CASSPSDSSYEQYF
TRBJ2-1	few	TRBD2	TRBV19	TGTGCCAGTAGGGACAGTTTGTCGGGACTAGGTTACAATGAGCAGTTCTTC	CASRDSLSGLGYNEQFF
TRBJ2-5	few	-	TRBV7-9	TGTGCCAGCAGCTTAAGACCGGGTGGGCAAGAGACCCAGTACTTC	CASSLRPGGQETQYF
TRBJ2-2	few	TRBD2	TRBV9	TGTGCCAGCAGCGTAAGGGCGGGAGGGGGTACCGGGGAGCTGTTTTTT	CASSVRAGGGTGELFF
TRBJ2-1	few	TRBD2	TRBV5-4	TGTGCCAGCAGCTCGCGGGTCCGGACTAGCGGGAACAATGAGCAGTTCTTC	CASSSRVRTSGNNEQFF
TRBJ2-7	few	TRBD1	TRBV7-8	TGTGCCAGCAGCAGACGGGACAGGCCTATCTACGAGCAGTACTTC	CASSRRDRPIYEQYF
TRBJ2-7	-	TRBD2	TRBV7-2	TGTGCCAGCAGCTCGGGACTAGTGTTGGGTTACGAGCAGTACTTC	CASSSGLVLGYEQYF